This is a list of T cell receptor beta chains from one sample in a study of neurological immune-mediated disorders. One entry per CDR3 protein results from TCRdb running MiXCR on the 5' RACE reads. The repertoire includes about 46,000 distinct CDR3 sequences, roughly 2% of them detected once, and roughly 2% sits in the top ten. Sequenced material: PBMCs. All receptors come from a woman in her 40s with multiple sclerosis. The CDR3 runs from the conserved cysteine through the conserved F or W. The order of the fields is V gene, D gene, J gene, clone size, CDR3 protein, CDR3 DNA. D genes are given only for firm matches. Only part of the rows carry a size: once, few, many, or a class if the clone is expanded.

v_gene: TRBV3-1; d_gene: TRBD1; j_gene: TRBJ1-2; abundance: many; CDR3aa: CASSRDSNYGYTF; CDR3nt: TGTGCCAGCAGCCGGGACAGTAACTATGGCTACACCTTC
v_gene: TRBV29-1; d_gene: .; j_gene: TRBJ2-7; abundance: many; CDR3aa: CSADRGYEQYF; CDR3nt: TGCAGCGCCGACCGGGGTTACGAGCAGTACTTC
v_gene: TRBV12-3/TRBV12-4; d_gene: .; j_gene: TRBJ2-3; abundance: many; CDR3aa: CASSPSRTAGDTQYF; CDR3nt: TGTGCCAGCAGCCCCTCCAGGACGGCAGGGGATACGCAGTATTTT
v_gene: TRBV5-1; d_gene: .; j_gene: TRBJ2-3; abundance: many; CDR3aa: CASSVAGRGRDTQYF; CDR3nt: TGCGCCAGCAGCGTTGCGGGGCGAGGACGGGATACGCAGTATTTT
v_gene: TRBV11-1; d_gene: .; j_gene: TRBJ2-1; abundance: many; CDR3aa: CASSLLGTYNEQFF; CDR3nt: TGTGCCAGCAGCTTACTTGGGACTTACAATGAGCAGTTCTTC
v_gene: TRBV5-1; d_gene: .; j_gene: TRBJ2-2; abundance: many; CDR3aa: CASSLALAGVLVGELFF; CDR3nt: TGCGCCAGCAGCTTGGCCCTAGCAGGGGTATTGGTCGGGGAGCTGTTTTTT
v_gene: TRBV6-9; d_gene: .; j_gene: TRBJ2-7; abundance: many; CDR3aa: CASSYRQERSYEQYF; CDR3nt: TGTGCCAGCAGTTATCGACAGGAACGGTCCTACGAGCAGTACTTC
v_gene: TRBV20-1; d_gene: TRBD1; j_gene: TRBJ2-1; abundance: many; CDR3aa: CSASGQGDYNEQFF; CDR3nt: TGCAGTGCTAGCGGGCAGGGGGACTACAATGAGCAGTTCTTC
v_gene: TRBV5-1; d_gene: .; j_gene: TRBJ2-6; abundance: many; CDR3aa: CASSLVEANVLTF; CDR3nt: TGCGCCAGCAGCTTGGTCGAGGCCAACGTCCTGACTTTC
v_gene: TRBV2; d_gene: TRBD2; j_gene: TRBJ2-2; abundance: many; CDR3aa: CASSDGRLAGVTGELFF; CDR3nt: TGTGCCAGCAGTGACGGGAGGCTAGCGGGGGTTACCGGGGAGCTGTTTTTT
v_gene: TRBV4-1; d_gene: .; j_gene: TRBJ1-6; abundance: many; CDR3aa: CASSRFREGLYNSPLHF; CDR3nt: TGCGCCAGCAGCCGCTTCAGGGAGGGGCTATATAATTCACCCCTCCACTTT
v_gene: TRBV5-1; d_gene: TRBD2; j_gene: TRBJ2-5; abundance: many; CDR3aa: CASSPGGAQETQYF; CDR3nt: TGCGCCAGCAGCCCCGGGGGGGCCCAGGAGACCCAGTACTTC
v_gene: TRBV2; d_gene: TRBD2; j_gene: TRBJ2-3; abundance: many; CDR3aa: CASRGSGGRGDTQYF; CDR3nt: TGTGCCAGCAGGGGAAGCGGGGGGCGAGGAGATACGCAGTATTTT
v_gene: TRBV6-5; d_gene: .; j_gene: TRBJ2-1; abundance: many; CDR3aa: CASSYGGFDEQFF; CDR3nt: TGTGCCAGCAGTTACGGAGGGTTCGATGAGCAGTTCTTC
v_gene: TRBV12-3/TRBV12-4; d_gene: .; j_gene: TRBJ1-4; abundance: many; CDR3aa: CASLRGANYEKLFF; CDR3nt: TGTGCCAGCCTTCGGGGGGCCAATTATGAAAAACTGTTTTTT
v_gene: TRBV12-3/TRBV12-4; d_gene: TRBD1; j_gene: TRBJ2-7; abundance: many; CDR3aa: CASSSRETGWYEQYF; CDR3nt: TGTGCCAGCAGCTCCCGTGAGACAGGGTGGTACGAGCAGTACTTC
v_gene: TRBV20-1; d_gene: .; j_gene: TRBJ2-2; abundance: many; CDR3aa: CSAPKNTGELFF; CDR3nt: TGCAGTGCCCCGAAGAACACCGGGGAGCTGTTTTTT
v_gene: TRBV5-1; d_gene: .; j_gene: TRBJ1-2; abundance: many; CDR3aa: CASSLPGGDMDYTF; CDR3nt: TGCGCCAGCTCACTGCCCGGGGGGGACATGGACTACACCTTC
v_gene: TRBV27; d_gene: TRBD1; j_gene: TRBJ1-2; abundance: many; CDR3aa: CASSKSGQGSPIYGYTF; CDR3nt: TGTGCCAGCAGTAAATCGGGACAGGGGTCCCCTATCTATGGCTACACCTTC
v_gene: TRBV6-1; d_gene: .; j_gene: TRBJ2-1; abundance: many; CDR3aa: CASSNSHHDNNEQFF; CDR3nt: TGTGCCAGCAGTAATAGCCACCACGACAACAATGAGCAGTTCTTC
v_gene: TRBV10-3; d_gene: TRBD1; j_gene: TRBJ1-5; abundance: many; CDR3aa: CAISTSQGGNQPQHF; CDR3nt: TGTGCCATCAGTACCTCACAGGGGGGCAATCAGCCCCAGCATTTT
v_gene: TRBV18; d_gene: .; j_gene: TRBJ2-3; abundance: many; CDR3aa: CASAADTQYF; CDR3nt: TGTGCCAGCGCGGCAGATACGCAGTATTTT
v_gene: TRBV20-1; d_gene: TRBD2; j_gene: TRBJ2-1; abundance: many; CDR3aa: CSANKGTSGGNEQFF; CDR3nt: TGCAGTGCCAATAAGGGGACTAGCGGGGGAAATGAGCAGTTCTTC
v_gene: TRBV9; d_gene: .; j_gene: TRBJ2-3; abundance: many; CDR3aa: CASSVGLGTDTQYF; CDR3nt: TGTGCCAGCAGCGTGGGGTTAGGCACAGATACGCAGTATTTT
v_gene: TRBV2; d_gene: .; j_gene: TRBJ2-1; abundance: many; CDR3aa: CASSSMGTNNEQFF; CDR3nt: TGTGCCAGCAGCTCGATGGGGACCAACAATGAGCAGTTCTTC
v_gene: TRBV10-1; d_gene: .; j_gene: TRBJ1-2; abundance: many; CDR3aa: CASSPSTLYGYTF; CDR3nt: TGCGCCAGCAGCCCGTCCACTCTGTATGGCTACACCTTC
v_gene: TRBV20-1; d_gene: .; j_gene: TRBJ2-3; abundance: many; CDR3aa: CSARGHPSTDTQYF; CDR3nt: TGCAGTGCTAGAGGGCACCCCAGCACAGATACGCAGTATTTT
v_gene: TRBV2; d_gene: .; j_gene: TRBJ1-6; abundance: many; CDR3aa: CASSESAGWNSPLHF; CDR3nt: TGTGCCAGCAGTGAGTCCGCAGGATGGAATTCACCCCTCCACTTT
v_gene: TRBV20-1; d_gene: TRBD1; j_gene: TRBJ1-1; abundance: many; CDR3aa: CSARGDRVNTEAFF; CDR3nt: TGCAGTGCTAGAGGGGACAGGGTGAACACTGAAGCTTTCTTT
v_gene: TRBV5-1; d_gene: TRBD2; j_gene: TRBJ2-3; abundance: many; CDR3aa: CASSWEGRTDTQYF; CDR3nt: TGCGCCAGCAGCTGGGAGGGACGTACAGATACGCAGTATTTT
v_gene: TRBV5-1; d_gene: .; j_gene: TRBJ1-5; abundance: many; CDR3aa: CASSFGGGEHQPQHF; CDR3nt: TGCGCCAGCAGCTTTGGAGGGGGGGAACATCAGCCCCAGCATTTT
v_gene: TRBV29-1; d_gene: TRBD1; j_gene: TRBJ2-7; abundance: many; CDR3aa: CSVEEGQGYYEQYF; CDR3nt: TGCAGCGTTGAAGAAGGACAGGGATACTACGAGCAGTACTTC
v_gene: TRBV20-1; d_gene: TRBD1; j_gene: TRBJ2-7; abundance: many; CDR3aa: CSARQGSSYEQYF; CDR3nt: TGCAGCGCCCGACAGGGGAGCTCCTACGAGCAGTACTTC
v_gene: TRBV2; d_gene: .; j_gene: TRBJ2-7; abundance: many; CDR3aa: CASSERWRLYEQYF; CDR3nt: TGTGCCAGCAGTGAACGTTGGCGGCTCTACGAGCAGTACTTC
v_gene: TRBV29-1; d_gene: .; j_gene: TRBJ2-1; abundance: many; CDR3aa: CSGATGPNFYNEQFF; CDR3nt: TGCAGCGGTGCTACAGGGCCCAACTTCTACAATGAGCAGTTCTTC
v_gene: TRBV9; d_gene: .; j_gene: TRBJ1-1; abundance: many; CDR3aa: CASSPTGVEAFF; CDR3nt: TGTGCCAGCAGCCCTACCGGGGTCGAAGCTTTCTTT
v_gene: TRBV12-3/TRBV12-4; d_gene: TRBD1; j_gene: TRBJ1-2; abundance: many; CDR3aa: CASSFVLGGGGYTF; CDR3nt: TGTGCCAGCAGTTTCGTTCTAGGGGGCGGGGGCTACACCTTC
v_gene: TRBV27; d_gene: .; j_gene: TRBJ2-6; abundance: many; CDR3aa: CASSLEGQPRGPLSGANVLTF; CDR3nt: TGTGCCAGCAGTTTAGAAGGACAGCCGCGGGGGCCGCTCTCTGGGGCCAACGTCCTGACTTTC
v_gene: TRBV3-1; d_gene: .; j_gene: TRBJ2-7; abundance: many; CDR3aa: CASSPGALTFYEQYF; CDR3nt: TGTGCCAGCAGCCCTGGGGCCCTAACCTTCTACGAGCAGTACTTC
v_gene: TRBV7-8; d_gene: .; j_gene: TRBJ2-1; abundance: many; CDR3aa: CASSLRIRRNEQFF; CDR3nt: TGTGCCAGCAGCTTAAGGATCCGTCGGAATGAGCAGTTCTTC
v_gene: TRBV7-2; d_gene: .; j_gene: TRBJ2-3; abundance: many; CDR3aa: CASSLVGNTDTQYF; CDR3nt: TGTGCCAGCAGCTTAGTGGGCAACACAGATACGCAGTATTTT
v_gene: TRBV29-1; d_gene: .; j_gene: TRBJ2-2; abundance: many; CDR3aa: CSVEVKNTGELFF; CDR3nt: TGCAGCGTTGAAGTGAAGAACACCGGGGAGCTGTTTTTT
v_gene: TRBV27; d_gene: .; j_gene: TRBJ2-5; abundance: many; CDR3aa: CASSLGRGTQYF; CDR3nt: TGTGCCAGCAGTTTAGGCCGAGGGACCCAGTACTTC
v_gene: TRBV5-1; d_gene: .; j_gene: TRBJ1-2; abundance: many; CDR3aa: CASNHIPGGGYTF; CDR3nt: TGCGCCAGCAACCACATACCGGGGGGCGGCTACACCTTC
v_gene: TRBV7-9; d_gene: .; j_gene: TRBJ2-7; abundance: many; CDR3aa: CASRDYSSFTYEQYF; CDR3nt: TGTGCCAGCAGGGATTACAGCTCCTTCACCTACGAGCAGTACTTC
v_gene: TRBV27; d_gene: TRBD1; j_gene: TRBJ2-1; abundance: medium-sized; CDR3aa: CASRRDRGKNEQFF; CDR3nt: TGTGCCAGCCGCCGGGACAGGGGGAAGAATGAGCAGTTCTTC
v_gene: TRBV20-1; d_gene: .; j_gene: TRBJ1-1; abundance: many; CDR3aa: CSARWVAAEAFF; CDR3nt: TGCAGTGCTAGATGGGTTGCCGCTGAAGCTTTCTTT
v_gene: TRBV7-9; d_gene: TRBD2; j_gene: TRBJ2-7; abundance: .; CDR3aa: CASSLARTSGGYEQYF; CDR3nt: TGTGCCAGCAGCTTAGCCCGGACTAGCGGGGGCTACGAGCAGTACTTC
v_gene: TRBV5-1; d_gene: .; j_gene: TRBJ2-2; abundance: few; CDR3aa: CASSLVGFSTGELFF; CDR3nt: TGCGCCAGCAGCTTGGTAGGGTTTTCGACCGGGGAGCTGTTTTTT
v_gene: TRBV20-1; d_gene: .; j_gene: TRBJ2-7; abundance: many; CDR3aa: CSASFQGTYEQYF; CDR3nt: TGCAGTGCTAGCTTCCAGGGAACCTACGAGCAGTACTTC
v_gene: TRBV7-2; d_gene: .; j_gene: TRBJ2-1; abundance: many; CDR3aa: CASSLWGFEQFF; CDR3nt: TGTGCCAGCAGCCTTTGGGGTTTTGAGCAGTTCTTC
v_gene: TRBV3-1; d_gene: .; j_gene: TRBJ1-1; abundance: many; CDR3aa: CASSQSGAAEAFF; CDR3nt: TGTGCCAGCAGCCAGTCAGGGGCGGCTGAAGCTTTCTTT
v_gene: TRBV15; d_gene: TRBD1; j_gene: TRBJ2-2; abundance: many; CDR3aa: CATSRDRDRGGSTTGELFF; CDR3nt: TGTGCCACCAGCAGAGATCGGGACAGGGGTGGATCAACCACCGGGGAGCTGTTTTTT
v_gene: TRBV5-1; d_gene: .; j_gene: TRBJ1-2; abundance: many; CDR3aa: CASSPARARNYGYTF; CDR3nt: TGCGCCAGCAGCCCGGCGCGGGCCAGAAACTATGGCTACACCTTC
v_gene: TRBV5-4; d_gene: TRBD2; j_gene: TRBJ2-7; abundance: many; CDR3aa: CASSWTSGGEQYF; CDR3nt: TGTGCCAGCAGCTGGACTAGCGGGGGGGAGCAGTACTTC
v_gene: TRBV12-3/TRBV12-4; d_gene: .; j_gene: TRBJ1-1; abundance: many; CDR3aa: CASSFQDRDTEAFF; CDR3nt: TGTGCCAGCAGCTTTCAAGACAGAGACACTGAAGCTTTCTTT
v_gene: TRBV4-1; d_gene: TRBD2; j_gene: TRBJ2-7; abundance: many; CDR3aa: CASSQEGRRGGEQYF; CDR3nt: TGCGCCAGCAGCCAAGAAGGAAGGCGGGGGGGAGAGCAGTACTTC
v_gene: TRBV11-2; d_gene: .; j_gene: TRBJ1-5; abundance: many; CDR3aa: CASSLDLRQPQHF; CDR3nt: TGTGCCAGCAGCTTAGATCTTAGACAGCCCCAGCATTTT
v_gene: TRBV15; d_gene: TRBD1; j_gene: TRBJ1-2; abundance: many; CDR3aa: CATSRNPPGGLDGYTF; CDR3nt: TGTGCCACCAGCAGAAACCCCCCAGGGGGGCTGGATGGCTACACCTTC